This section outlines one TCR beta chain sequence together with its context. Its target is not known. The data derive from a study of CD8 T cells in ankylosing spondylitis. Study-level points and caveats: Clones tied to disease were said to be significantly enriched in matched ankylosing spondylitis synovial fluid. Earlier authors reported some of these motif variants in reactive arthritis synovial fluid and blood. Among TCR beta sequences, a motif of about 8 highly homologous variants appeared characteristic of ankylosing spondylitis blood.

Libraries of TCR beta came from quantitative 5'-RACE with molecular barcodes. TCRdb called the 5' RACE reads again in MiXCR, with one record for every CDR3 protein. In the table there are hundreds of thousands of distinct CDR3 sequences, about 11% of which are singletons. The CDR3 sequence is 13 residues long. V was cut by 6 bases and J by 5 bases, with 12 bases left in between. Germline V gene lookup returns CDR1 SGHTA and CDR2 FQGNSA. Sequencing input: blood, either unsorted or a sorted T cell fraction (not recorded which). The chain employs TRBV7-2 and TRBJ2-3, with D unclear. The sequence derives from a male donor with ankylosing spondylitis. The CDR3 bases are TGTGCCAGCAGTGTAGTGTGGGGAGATACGCAGTATTTT. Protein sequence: CASSVVWGDTQYF.